The 28 T cell receptor beta chains below were found in one sample sequenced in a study of T-cell reconstitution after alpha-beta-depleted transplantation in children (dated by TCRdb to the mid-2010s). Library prep was done by PCR. Sequenced on an Illumina HiSeq 2500. TCR libraries were prepared with molecular barcoding, using unique molecular identifiers to normalize TCRbeta repertoire quantification. TCRdb reprocessing: public reads trimmed at Q25 with fastp, clones called with MiXCR, in-frame beta chains kept. Each record represents a unique CDR3 protein, reported with the most common genes and DNA among its rows. The sample includes roughly 590,000 distinct CDR3 sequences, with roughly 15% observed a single time. The ten largest clonotypes hold under 1.2% of the sample. The specimen comprised PBMCs from the stem cell graft donor, sampled from the stem cell graft. The receptors shown here come from a human donor who donated a stem cell graft to a child with acute myeloid leukemia.

This clonotype came up a few times. V usage is TRBV6-2 or TRBV6-3 and J usage is TRBJ2-6; 7 positions match TRBD1. Germline V CDR1 and CDR2: MNHEY, SVGEGT. The ends lost 8 bases at V and 3 bases at J; junction bases unmatched: 7. CDR3 length: 15 residues. The DNA of the CDR3 is TGTGCCAGCTACTTAGGGGGCGTTGGGGCCAACGTCCTGACTTTC. It is translated as CASYLGGVGANVLTF.

The chain combines TRBV7-7 with TRBJ2-2, with D perhaps TRBD2 (6 bases). The ends were cut back, 1 base at V and 3 bases at J, with 12 bases in the middle. Germline-derived CDR1 and CDR2 are SSHAT and FNYEAQ (reference sequence). The CDR3 totals 16 residues. CDR3 region: CASSLEGLGDTGELFF. CDR3 sequence (DNA): TGTGCCAGCAGCTTAGAGGGACTCGGGGACACCGGGGAGCTGTTTTTT.

This clonotype appeared many times. The rearrangement links TRBV12-3 or TRBV12-4 to TRBJ2-3; TRBD2 matches 9 bases. The CDR3 length is 15 residues. The trim removed 7 bases at V and 5 bases at J, leaving 10 bases unmatched. The CDR3 region is CASTSSGGNVDTQYF. Here the CDR3 DNA reads TGTGCCAGCACCTCGAGCGGGGGGAATGTAGATACGCAGTATTTT.

This clonotype was picked up many times. The gene calls are TRBV20-1 and TRBJ2-5; D gene unclear. Trimming pared 0 bases from V and 2 bases from J, leaving 7 bases between. The CDR3 extends over 13 amino acids. Germline V gene lookup returns CDR1 DFQATT and CDR2 SNEGSKA (reference sequence). CDR3: CSARDRAQETQYF. CDR3 coding DNA: TGCAGTGCTAGAGATAGGGCTCAAGAGACCCAGTACTTC.

The chain joins TRBV7-9 to TRBJ2-1, with 7 bases aligning to TRBD1. CDR3 size: 12 residues. Losses at the gene ends were 5 bases for V and 12 bases for J; bases not matched to a gene: 7. The germline CDR1 and CDR2 sequences are SEHNR and FQNEAQ (reference sequence). The CDR3 loop reads CASSVDRAGQFF. In DNA, the CDR3 is TGTGCCAGCAGCGTTGACAGGGCAGGGCAGTTCTTC.

Many counts were recorded for this clonotype. The chain recombines TRBV20-1 with TRBJ1-2, with TRBD1 as a possible D gene (5 bases). V lost 5 bases to trimming and J lost 0 bases, with 13 bases between them. The germline V gene encodes CDR1 DFQATT and CDR2 SNEGSKA (reference sequence). The CDR3 contains 14 residues. The DNA for the CDR3 is TGCAGTGCTGGGGCCCCCAACGCTAACTATGGCTACACCTTC. Its protein is CSAGAPNANYGYTF.

This clonotype was found many times. The rearrangement links TRBV20-1 to TRBJ2-3; D ambiguous. The germline gives CDR1 DFQATT, CDR2 SNEGSKA (reference sequence). CDR3 size: 13 residues. V was pared by 3 bases and J by 9 bases, with 16 bases between. The CDR3 DNA follows: TGCAGTGCTAGGGTGGCACAACGGCAAACGCAGTATTTT. Residues: CSARVAQRQTQYF.

This clonotype has only a few counts. The chain employs TRBV5-1 and TRBJ1-5; 10 bases line up with TRBD1. Trimming took 0 bases from V and 4 from J; bases not matched to a gene: 4. Germline lookup yields CDR1 SGHRS and CDR2 YFSETQ. The CDR3 spans 16 residues. The CDR3 protein is CASSLDPGQGNQPQHF. The DNA for the CDR3 is TGCGCCAGCAGCTTGGATCCGGGACAGGGGAATCAGCCCCAGCATTTT.

This clonotype occurred a few times. V is TRBV20-1 and J is TRBJ2-7; no clear D gene. V lost 1 base, J lost 0 bases, and 16 bases lay in between. This CDR3 has 16 amino acids. CDR1 is DFQATT, CDR2 SNEGSKA, per germline (reference sequence). The CDR3 reads CSARVQDRLSSYEQYF. The CDR3 bases are TGCAGTGCTAGAGTCCAGGACCGTCTAAGCTCCTACGAGCAGTACTTC.

This clonotype was seen only a few times. The chain carries TRBV12-3 or TRBV12-4 and TRBJ1-6; 7 positions agree with TRBD1. This CDR3 spans 15 amino acids. V lost 6 bases and J lost 6; bases outside the gene matches: 8. The CDR3 DNA is TGTGCCAGCAGAGCAGACAGGGTTGTTAATTCACCCCTCCACTTT. Translation: CASRADRVVNSPLHF.

The chain couples TRBV20-1 to TRBJ2-1, with TRBD2 matching 9 bases. The CDR3 is made up of 15 amino acids. Germline V CDR1 and CDR2: DFQATT, SNEGSKA (reference sequence). V gave up 6 bases and J gave up 1 base; unmatched junction bases: 7. The chain's CDR3 is CSAPRGGKSYNEQFF. The DNA for the CDR3 is TGCAGTGCACCGCGGGGGGGAAAGTCCTACAATGAGCAGTTCTTC.

Here the CDR3 reads CASSEARGGQPQHF. CDR3 coding DNA: TGTGCCAGCAGTGAAGCTAGGGGCGGTCAGCCCCAGCATTTT. This rearrangement joins TRBV6-1 to TRBJ1-5; possible D gene TRBD1, 5 bases. This CDR3 spans 14 amino acids. Between the trimmed V and J ends, which lost 0 bases and 6 bases, there was a span of 9 bases. The germline V gene encodes CDR1 MNHNS and CDR2 SASEGT.

The J gene is TRBJ2-6, the V gene TRBV7-9; D is undetermined. This CDR3 is 14 amino acids long. The V and J ends lost 5 bases and 2 bases respectively, with 7 bases between them. The germline V gene has CDR1 SEHNR and CDR2 FQNEAQ (reference sequence). The CDR3 sequence: CASSPAAGANVLTF. The CDR3 DNA follows: TGTGCCAGCAGCCCGGCCGCTGGGGCCAACGTCCTGACTTTC.

The J gene is TRBJ2-7, the V gene TRBV12-3 or TRBV12-4, with D maybe TRBD1 (5 bases). The CDR3 contains 11 residues. Trimming removed 11 bases at V and 6 bases at J, with 14 bases between. CDR3 sequence reads: CAQGNLTEQYF. CDR3 coding DNA: TGTGCCCAGGGTAACTTGACCGAGCAGTACTTC.

This clonotype turned up a few times. This sequence joins TRBV6-1 and TRBJ2-7; D is ambiguous. The CDR3 totals 13 residues. Trimming took 6 bases from V and 4 from J, leaving 13 bases between them. Germline V gives CDR1 MNHNS, CDR2 SASEGT. CDR3 bases: TGTGCCAGCAGCACGACCGCAGCGTACGAGCAGTACGTC. Its protein product is CASSTTAAYEQYV.

This clonotype was recorded many times. The J gene is TRBJ2-6, the V gene TRBV29-1; D gene uncertain. The V end lost 3 bases, the J end lost 0 bases, and 6 bases lay between the germline ends. Germline CDR1 reads SQVTM; CDR2 reads ANQGSEA. This CDR3 region has 14 residues. CDR3 sequence reads: CSVEEPSGANVLTF. The CDR3 coding sequence is TGCAGCGTTGAGGAGCCCTCTGGGGCCAACGTCCTGACTTTC. Full variable domain (missing parts from reference TRBV29-1 and TRBJ2-6): SAVISQKPSRDICQRGTSLTIQCQVDSQVTMMFWYRQQPGQSLTLIATANQGSEATYESGFVIDKFPISRPNLTFSTLTVSNMSPEDSSIYLCSVEEPSGANVLTFGAGSRLTVL.

The V call is TRBV20-1, the J call TRBJ1-1; TRBD1 is a possible D gene (5 bases). The CDR3 length is 13 residues. CDR1 and CDR2 from the germline V gene are DFQATT and SNEGSKA (reference sequence). Trimming stripped 0 bases from V and 4 bases from J, with 9 bases between. CDR3 nucleotides: TGCAGTGCTAGAGACTTTGGGGGCACTGAAGCTTTCTTT. Amino acid sequence: CSARDFGGTEAFF.

This clonotype was observed at least ten times. The chain links TRBV10-3 to TRBJ2-3, with D tentatively TRBD1 (6 bases). The CDR3 sequence is 14 residues long. V lost 7 bases and J lost 0, with 11 bases in between. CDR1 and CDR2 from the germline V gene are ENHRY and SYGVKD. The CDR3 protein is CAITRGASTDTQYF. The CDR3 bases are TGTGCCATCACCAGGGGAGCTAGCACAGATACGCAGTATTTT.

This clonotype was found a few times. V usage is TRBV5-1 and J usage is TRBJ1-2, with no clear D. V was shortened by 0 bases and J by 0 bases, with 12 bases between the two germline ends. This CDR3 has 16 residues. From germline, CDR1 is SGHRS and CDR2 YFSETQ. The CDR3 protein is CASSLDMRATNYGYTF. CDR3 sequence (DNA): TGCGCCAGCAGCTTGGATATGAGGGCTACTAACTATGGCTACACCTTC.

There are many counts of this clonotype. The rearrangement uses TRBV20-1 and TRBJ1-3, with D perhaps TRBD1 (5 bases). Germline CDR1 reads DFQATT; CDR2 reads SNEGSKA (reference sequence). The CDR3 is made up of 16 amino acids. V gave up 4 bases and J gave up 4 bases, with 20 bases separating them. The DNA of the CDR3 is TGCAGTGCTATTCCCGGCTTCGGAGGGGCAGGAAACACCATATATTTT. It is translated as CSAIPGFGGAGNTIYF.

This chain links TRBV30 with TRBJ2-7; tentative D call: TRBD2 (6 bases). The V end was cut by 1 base, the J end by 7 bases, with 11 bases between. Germline assignment: CDR1 GTSNPN and CDR2 SVGIG (reference sequence). This CDR3 region has 12 residues. This CDR3 reads CAWSEWRGEQYF. CDR3 coding DNA: TGTGCCTGGAGTGAGTGGAGGGGTGAGCAGTACTTC.

Only a few counts were recorded for this clonotype. The chain recombines TRBV6-5 with TRBJ1-6; perhaps TRBD1 as D (5 bases). CDR1 is MNHEY and CDR2 is SVGAGI in the germline V gene. V shed 2 bases and J shed 13 bases, with 9 bases lying between them. The CDR3 has 12 amino acids. This CDR3 is CASSYGEGPLHF. The DNA for the CDR3 is TGTGCCAGCAGTTACGGGGAGGGGCCCCTCCACTTT.

In its sample, this clonotype was seen many times. The J gene is TRBJ1-5, the V gene TRBV12-3 or TRBV12-4; D remains ambiguous. The CDR3 covers 13 residues. V was shortened by 9 bases and J by 2 bases, with 11 bases between the two germline ends. In DNA form, the CDR3 reads TGTGCCAGTGGTGCCGACCGCAATCAGCCCCAGCATTTT. It yields the protein CASGADRNQPQHF.

This clonotype has a count of ten or more. The chain couples TRBV20-1 to TRBJ2-3; TRBD1 is a possible D gene (5 bases). In germline, CDR1 is DFQATT, CDR2 SNEGSKA (reference sequence). This CDR3 contains 13 residues. V shed 2 bases and J shed 6 bases, with 12 bases lying between them. The CDR3 DNA is TGCAGTGCTAGAAGGGGAAGGAGCGATACGCAGTATTTT. This sequence encodes CSARRGRSDTQYF.

This clonotype appeared many times. The chain carries TRBV20-1 and TRBJ1-1; possible D gene TRBD1, 6 bases. The CDR3 runs 14 residues. From germline, CDR1 is DFQATT and CDR2 SNEGSKA (reference sequence). V lost 0 bases, J lost 5 bases, and 13 bases lay in between. CDR3 DNA: TGCAGTGCTAGAGATCCCCACGACAGGACTGAAGCTTTCTTT. It specifies CSARDPHDRTEAFF.

This clonotype has at least ten counts. J is TRBJ2-5 and V is TRBV6-1, with 11 nucleotides matching TRBD2. In germline, CDR1 is MNHNS, CDR2 SASEGT. J gave up 3 bases and V 6 bases, and 6 bases lay outside the gene matches. This CDR3 region has 15 residues. The CDR3: CASSLSGGAKETQYF. CDR3 nucleotide sequence: TGTGCCAGCAGCCTTAGCGGGGGGGCAAAAGAGACCCAGTACTTC.

This clonotype has only a few counts. This sequence joins TRBV4-3 and TRBJ2-7; maybe TRBD1 (5 bases). The CDR3 covers 13 residues. The germline V gene has CDR1 LGHNA and CDR2 YSLEER. Trimming took 1 base from V and 7 from J, leaving 11 bases between them. This CDR3 reads CASSQGRGWEQYF. CDR3 DNA: TGCGCCAGCAGCCAAGGAAGGGGTTGGGAGCAGTACTTC.

This rearrangement joins TRBV12-3 or TRBV12-4 to TRBJ1-6; D might be TRBD1 (6 bases). This CDR3 contains 15 residues. The V end was cut by 1 base, the J end by 10 bases, with 14 bases between. This CDR3 reads CASSLELGGPSPLHF. DNA for the CDR3: TGTGCCAGCAGTTTAGAATTGGGGGGCCCATCACCCCTCCACTTT.